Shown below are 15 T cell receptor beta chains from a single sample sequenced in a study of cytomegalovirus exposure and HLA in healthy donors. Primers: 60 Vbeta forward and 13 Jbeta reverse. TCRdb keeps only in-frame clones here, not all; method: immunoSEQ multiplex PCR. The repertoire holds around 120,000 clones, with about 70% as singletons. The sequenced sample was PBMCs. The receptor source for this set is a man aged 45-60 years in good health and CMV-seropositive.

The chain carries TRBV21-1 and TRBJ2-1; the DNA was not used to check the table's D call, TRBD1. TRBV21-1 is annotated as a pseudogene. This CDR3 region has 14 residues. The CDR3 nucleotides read TGTGCCAGCAGCAAAGCGGGAAAGGGGAATGAGCAGTTCTTC. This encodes CASSKAGKGNEQFF.

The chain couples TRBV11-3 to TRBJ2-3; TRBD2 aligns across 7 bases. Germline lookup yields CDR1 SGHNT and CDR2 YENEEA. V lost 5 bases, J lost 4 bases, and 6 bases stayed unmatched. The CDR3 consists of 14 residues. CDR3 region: CASSTRLAADTQYF. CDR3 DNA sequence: TGTGCCAGCAGCACCCGACTAGCCGCAGATACGCAGTATTTT.

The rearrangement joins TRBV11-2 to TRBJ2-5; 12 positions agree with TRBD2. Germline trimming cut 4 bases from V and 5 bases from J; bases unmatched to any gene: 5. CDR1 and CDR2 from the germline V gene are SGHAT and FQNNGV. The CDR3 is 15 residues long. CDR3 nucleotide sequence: TGTGCCAGCAGCTCCCGACTAGCGGGAGAGGAGACCCAGTACTTC. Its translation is CASSSRLAGEETQYF. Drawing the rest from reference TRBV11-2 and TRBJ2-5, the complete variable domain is EAGVAQSPRYKIIEKRQSVAFWCNPISGHATLYWYQQILGQGPKLLIQFQNNGVVDDSQLPKDRFSAERLKGVDSTLKIQPAKLEDSAVYLCASSSRLAGEETQYFGPGTRLLVL.

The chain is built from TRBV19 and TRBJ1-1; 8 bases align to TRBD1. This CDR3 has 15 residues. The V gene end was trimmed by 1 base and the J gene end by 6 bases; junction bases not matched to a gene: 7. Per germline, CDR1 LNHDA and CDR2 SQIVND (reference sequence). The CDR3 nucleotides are TGTGCCAGTAGTATAGTAAGGACAGGGAAATCTGAAGCTTTCTTT. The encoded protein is CASSIVRTGKSEAFF.

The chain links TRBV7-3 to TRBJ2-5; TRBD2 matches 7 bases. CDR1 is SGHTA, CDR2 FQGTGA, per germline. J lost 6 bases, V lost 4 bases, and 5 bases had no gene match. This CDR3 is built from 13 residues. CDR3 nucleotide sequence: TGTGCCAGCAGCTCCGGACTAGGGAAGACCCAGTACTTC. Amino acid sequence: CASSSGLGKTQYF.

CDR3 in amino acids: CASSWSGLADDEQFF. In DNA form, the CDR3 reads TGCGCCAGCAGCTGGAGCGGGTTAGCGGACGATGAGCAGTTCTTC. The V and J genes are TRBV5-1 and TRBJ2-1; D possibly corresponds to TRBD2 (6 bases). V was trimmed by 3 bases and J by 8 bases, leaving 18 bases between them. Germline-derived CDR1 and CDR2 are SGHRS and YFSETQ. The CDR3 is 15 amino acids.

The CDR3 bases are TGCGCCAGCAGCAACAATCCGGGACAGGGGACGAATTCACCCCTCCACTTT. This gives the protein CASSNNPGQGTNSPLHF. The chain carries TRBV5-1 and TRBJ1-6; 10 bases agree with TRBD1. The germline CDR1 and CDR2 sequences are SGHRS and YFSETQ. V lost 4 bases, J lost 7 bases, and 11 bases stayed unmatched. CDR3 length equals 17 residues.

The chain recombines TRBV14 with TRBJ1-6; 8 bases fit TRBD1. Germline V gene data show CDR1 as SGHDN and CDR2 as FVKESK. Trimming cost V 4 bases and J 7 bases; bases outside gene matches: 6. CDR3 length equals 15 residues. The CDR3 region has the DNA TGTGCCAGCAGCCCCCCGGGACAGGCCAATTCACCCCTCCACTTT. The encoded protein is CASSPPGQANSPLHF.

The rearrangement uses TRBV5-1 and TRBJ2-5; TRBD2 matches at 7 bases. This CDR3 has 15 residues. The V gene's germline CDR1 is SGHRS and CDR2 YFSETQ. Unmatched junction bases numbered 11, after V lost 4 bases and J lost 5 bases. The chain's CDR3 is CASSHRAGWVETQYF. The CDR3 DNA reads TGCGCCAGCAGCCACCGAGCGGGGTGGGTGGAGACCCAGTACTTC.

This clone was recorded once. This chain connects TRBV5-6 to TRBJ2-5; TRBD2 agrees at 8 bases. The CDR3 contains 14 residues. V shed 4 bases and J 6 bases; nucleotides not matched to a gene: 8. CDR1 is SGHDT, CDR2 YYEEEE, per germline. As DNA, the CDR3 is TGTGCCAGCAGCGATAGGGGCGGGGGGAAGACCCAGTACTTC. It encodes CASSDRGGGKTQYF.

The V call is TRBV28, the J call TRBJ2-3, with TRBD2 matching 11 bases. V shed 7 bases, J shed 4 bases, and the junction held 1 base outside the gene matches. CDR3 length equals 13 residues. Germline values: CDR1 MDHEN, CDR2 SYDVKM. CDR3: CASKLAGADTQYF. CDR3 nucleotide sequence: TGTGCCAGCAAACTAGCGGGAGCAGATACGCAGTATTTT. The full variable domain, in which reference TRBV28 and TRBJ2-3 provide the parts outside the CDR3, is DVKVTQSSRYLVKRTGEKVFLECVQDMDHENMFWYRQDPGLGLRLIYFSYDVKMKEKGDIPEGYSVSREKKERFSLILESASTNQTSMYLCASKLAGADTQYFGPGTRLTVL.

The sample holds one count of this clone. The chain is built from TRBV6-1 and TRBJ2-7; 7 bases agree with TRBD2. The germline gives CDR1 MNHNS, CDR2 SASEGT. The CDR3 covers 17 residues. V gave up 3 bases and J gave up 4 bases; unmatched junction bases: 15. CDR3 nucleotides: TGTGCCAGCAGTGAGGCGGGGAGGGCAGCGGCACGATACGAGCAGTACTTC. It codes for CASSEAGRAAARYEQYF.

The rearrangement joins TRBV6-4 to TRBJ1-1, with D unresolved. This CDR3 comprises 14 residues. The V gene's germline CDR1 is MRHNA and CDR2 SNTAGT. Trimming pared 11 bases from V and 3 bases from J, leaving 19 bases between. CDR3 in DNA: TGTGCCCTCCATGAGCCACGGGTTGACACTGAAGCTTTCTTT. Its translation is CALHEPRVDTEAFF.

The CDR3 sequence is CASSSEQGWTEAFF. DNA for the CDR3: TGTGCCAGCAGTTCGGAGCAGGGATGGACTGAAGCTTTCTTT. This chain links TRBV28 with TRBJ1-1; TRBD1 might be the D (5 bases). V lost 4 bases and J lost 5, with 14 bases in between. Looked up from germline, CDR1 is MDHEN and CDR2 is SYDVKM. CDR3 length equals 14 residues.

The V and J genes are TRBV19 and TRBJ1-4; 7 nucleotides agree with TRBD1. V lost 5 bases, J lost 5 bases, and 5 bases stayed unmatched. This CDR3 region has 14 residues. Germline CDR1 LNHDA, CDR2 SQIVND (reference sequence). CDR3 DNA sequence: TGTGCCAGTAGTCCGACAGGGTGGAATGAAAAACTGTTTTTT. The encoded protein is CASSPTGWNEKLFF.